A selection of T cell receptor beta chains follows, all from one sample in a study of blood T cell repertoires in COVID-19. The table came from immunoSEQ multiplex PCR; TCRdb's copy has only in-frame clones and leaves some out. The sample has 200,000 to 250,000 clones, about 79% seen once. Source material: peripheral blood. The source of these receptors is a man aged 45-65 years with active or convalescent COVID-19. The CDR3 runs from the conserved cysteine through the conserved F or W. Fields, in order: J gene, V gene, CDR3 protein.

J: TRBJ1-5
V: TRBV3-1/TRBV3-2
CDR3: CASSQLQGVGGNQPQHF

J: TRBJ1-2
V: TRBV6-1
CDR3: CASSEWQGQGYTF

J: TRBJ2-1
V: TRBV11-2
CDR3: CASSFQGLAVEQFF

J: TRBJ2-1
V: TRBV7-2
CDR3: CASSLSPGQGRNEQFF

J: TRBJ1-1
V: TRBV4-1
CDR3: CASSQEGGVYALNTEAFF

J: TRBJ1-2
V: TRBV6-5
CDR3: CASGFTNGYTF

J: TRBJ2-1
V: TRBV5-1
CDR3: CASSLDRVAYNEQFF

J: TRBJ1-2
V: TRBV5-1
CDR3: CASSLDGQGAPGYTF

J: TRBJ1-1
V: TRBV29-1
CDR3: CSTSGTRGTEAFF

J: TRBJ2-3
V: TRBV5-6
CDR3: CASSSRLAGPPDTQYF

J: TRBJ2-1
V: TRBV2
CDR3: CASSALANEQFF

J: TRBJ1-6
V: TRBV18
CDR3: CASSPDRLNSPLHF

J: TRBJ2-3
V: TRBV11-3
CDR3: CASSFGQGVTDTQYF

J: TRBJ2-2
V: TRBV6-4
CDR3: CASSEGTSTGELFF

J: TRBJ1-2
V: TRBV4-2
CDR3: CASSQVGTGIYGYTF

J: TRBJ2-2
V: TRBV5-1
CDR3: CASSPGLAGGPITGELFF

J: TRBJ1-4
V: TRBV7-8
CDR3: CASSLAYTLRTGPNEKLFF

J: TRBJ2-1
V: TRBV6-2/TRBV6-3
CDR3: CASSYSGEAFYEQFF

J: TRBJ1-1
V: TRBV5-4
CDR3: CASSLSSGSYTEAFF

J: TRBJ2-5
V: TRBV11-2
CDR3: CASSLWGRVTSGGRETQYF

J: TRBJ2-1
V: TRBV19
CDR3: CASSIRGLAVTYNEQFF

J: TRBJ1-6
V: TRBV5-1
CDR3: CASSFGRQGPSPLHF

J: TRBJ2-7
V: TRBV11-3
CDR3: CASREQGAGSYEQYF

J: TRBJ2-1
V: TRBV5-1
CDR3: CASSLAPSGSSYNEQFF

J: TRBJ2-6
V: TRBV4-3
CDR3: CASSHGQGAGANVLTF

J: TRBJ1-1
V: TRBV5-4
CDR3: CASSLDPGQTEAFF

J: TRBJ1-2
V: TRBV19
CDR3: CASTDGQAPNYGYTF

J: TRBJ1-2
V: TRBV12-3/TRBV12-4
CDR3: CASSLTGNYGYTF

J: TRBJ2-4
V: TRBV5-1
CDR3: CASSLNYLGQGAFIQYF

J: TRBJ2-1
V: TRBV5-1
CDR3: CASSLGEGSYNEQFF

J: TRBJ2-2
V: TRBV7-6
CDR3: CASSPLRRVGELFF

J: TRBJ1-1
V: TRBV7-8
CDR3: CASGHRGMNTEAFF